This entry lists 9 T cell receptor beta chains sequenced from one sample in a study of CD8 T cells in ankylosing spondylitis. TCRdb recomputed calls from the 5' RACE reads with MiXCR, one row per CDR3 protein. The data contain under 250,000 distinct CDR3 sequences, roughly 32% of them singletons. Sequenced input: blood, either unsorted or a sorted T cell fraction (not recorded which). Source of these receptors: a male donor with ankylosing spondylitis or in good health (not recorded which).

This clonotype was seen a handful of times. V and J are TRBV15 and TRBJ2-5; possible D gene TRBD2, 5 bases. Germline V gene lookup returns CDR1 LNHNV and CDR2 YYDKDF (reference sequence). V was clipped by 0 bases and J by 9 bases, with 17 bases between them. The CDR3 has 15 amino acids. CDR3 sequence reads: CATSRDGTRDEAQYF. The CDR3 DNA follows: TGTGCCACCAGCAGAGACGGTACTAGAGACGAGGCCCAGTACTTC.

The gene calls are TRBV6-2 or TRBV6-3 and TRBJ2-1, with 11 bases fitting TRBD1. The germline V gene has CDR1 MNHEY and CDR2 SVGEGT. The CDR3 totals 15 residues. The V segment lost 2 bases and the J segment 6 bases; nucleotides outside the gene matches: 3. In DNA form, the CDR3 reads TGTGCCAGCAGTTACACCGGGACAGGGGGCAATGAGCAGTTCTTC. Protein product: CASSYTGTGGNEQFF.

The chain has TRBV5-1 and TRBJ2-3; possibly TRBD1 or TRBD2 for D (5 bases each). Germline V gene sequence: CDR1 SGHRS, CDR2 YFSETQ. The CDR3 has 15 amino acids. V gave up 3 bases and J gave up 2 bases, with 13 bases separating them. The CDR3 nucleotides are TGCGCCAGCAGCTACGGGACGGATAACACAGATACGCAGTATTTT. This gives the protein CASSYGTDNTDTQYF.

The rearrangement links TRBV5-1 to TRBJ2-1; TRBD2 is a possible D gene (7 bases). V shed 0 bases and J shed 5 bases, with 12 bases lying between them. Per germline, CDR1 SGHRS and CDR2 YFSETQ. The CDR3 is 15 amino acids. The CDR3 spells CASSLAGGGNNEQFF. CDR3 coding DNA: TGCGCCAGCAGCTTGGCGGGGGGCGGAAACAATGAGCAGTTCTTC.

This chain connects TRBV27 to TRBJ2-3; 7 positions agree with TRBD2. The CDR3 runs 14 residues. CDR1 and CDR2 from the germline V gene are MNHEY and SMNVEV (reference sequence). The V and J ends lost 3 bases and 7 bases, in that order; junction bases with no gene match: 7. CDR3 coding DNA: TGTGCCAGCAGTTTGGGACTATCCCCTAATACGCAGTATTTT. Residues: CASSLGLSPNTQYF.

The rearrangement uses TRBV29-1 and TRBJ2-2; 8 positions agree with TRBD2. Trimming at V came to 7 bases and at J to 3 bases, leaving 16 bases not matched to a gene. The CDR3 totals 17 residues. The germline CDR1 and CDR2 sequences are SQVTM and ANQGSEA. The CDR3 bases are TGCAGCGCCTGGGGGACGCATAGCGGGGTAGACACCGGGGAGCTGTTTTTT. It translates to CSAWGTHSGVDTGELFF.

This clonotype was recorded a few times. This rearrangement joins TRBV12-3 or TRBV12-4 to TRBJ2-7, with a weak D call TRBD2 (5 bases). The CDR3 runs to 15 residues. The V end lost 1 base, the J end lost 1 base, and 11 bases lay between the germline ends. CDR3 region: CASSLGRLRSYEQYF. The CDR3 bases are TGTGCCAGCAGTTTAGGGAGGCTACGGTCCTACGAGCAGTACTTC.

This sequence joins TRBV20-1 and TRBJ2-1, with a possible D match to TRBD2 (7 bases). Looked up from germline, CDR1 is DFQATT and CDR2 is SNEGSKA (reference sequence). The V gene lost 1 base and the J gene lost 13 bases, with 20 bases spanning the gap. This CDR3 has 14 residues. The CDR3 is CSARAGGPGIAQFF. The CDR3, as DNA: TGCAGTGCTAGAGCCGGGGGGCCGGGGATAGCACAGTTCTTC.

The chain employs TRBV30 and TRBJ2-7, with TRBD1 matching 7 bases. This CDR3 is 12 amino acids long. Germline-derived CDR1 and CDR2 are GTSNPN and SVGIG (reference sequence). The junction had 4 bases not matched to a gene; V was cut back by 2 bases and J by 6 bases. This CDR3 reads CAWSLTGSEQYF. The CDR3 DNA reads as TGTGCCTGGAGTTTGACAGGGAGCGAGCAGTACTTC.